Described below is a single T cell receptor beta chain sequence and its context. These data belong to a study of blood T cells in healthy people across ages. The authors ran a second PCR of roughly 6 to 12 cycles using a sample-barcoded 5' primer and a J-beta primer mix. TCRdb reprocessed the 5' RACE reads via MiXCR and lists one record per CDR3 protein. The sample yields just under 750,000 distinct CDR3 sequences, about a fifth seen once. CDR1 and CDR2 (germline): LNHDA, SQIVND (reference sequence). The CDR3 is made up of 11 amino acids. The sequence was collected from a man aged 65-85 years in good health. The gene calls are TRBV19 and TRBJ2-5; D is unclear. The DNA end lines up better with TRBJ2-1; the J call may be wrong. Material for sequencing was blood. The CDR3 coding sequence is TGTGCCAGTACCTACCACAATGAGCAGTTCTTC. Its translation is CASTYHNEQFF.